Shown below are 20 T cell receptor beta chains from a single sample sequenced in a study of T cell responses to AZD1222 COVID-19 vaccine. Sequencing was performed with immunoSEQ multiplex PCR; in TCRdb, only in-frame clones are kept and a portion is missing. Of about 120,000 clones listed, approximately 90% were seen once; the top ten hold 14%. Sample: peripheral blood, taken on day 0 of AZD1222 vaccination. These receptors were taken from an adult in good health.

The J gene is TRBJ2-1, the V gene TRBV14, with TRBD2 identical over 8 bases. V lost 0 bases to trimming and J lost 8 bases; unmatched junction nucleotides: 6. This CDR3 contains 15 residues. In germline, CDR1 is SGHDN, CDR2 FVKESK. CDR3 DNA sequence: TGTGCCAGCAGCCAAGAGACGGGAGGGCGATATGAGCAGTTCTTC. Residues: CASSQETGGRYEQFF.

The chain carries TRBV5-1 and TRBJ1-1; 7 bases align to TRBD1. This CDR3 region has 13 residues. Unmatched junction bases numbered 2, after V lost 0 bases and J lost 6 bases. Germline CDR1 SGHRS, CDR2 YFSETQ. CDR3 amino acids: CASSLDRGAEAFF. CDR3 sequence (DNA): TGCGCCAGCAGCTTGGACAGGGGCGCTGAAGCTTTCTTT.

The rearrangement uses TRBV19 and TRBJ1-2; D remains ambiguous. The germline gives CDR1 LNHDA, CDR2 SQIVND (reference sequence). The CDR3 spans 14 residues. Trimming shortened V by 7 bases and J by 4 bases, and 16 bases separated the two germline ends. This CDR3 is CASTLPGVIYGYTF. The DNA for the CDR3 is TGTGCCAGTACCCTCCCTGGAGTTATCTATGGCTACACCTTC. The entire variable domain, with the rest obtained from reference TRBV19 and TRBJ1-2, is as follows: DGGITQSPKYLFRKEGQNVTLSCEQNLNHDAMYWYRQDPGQGLRLIYYSQIVNDFQKGDIAEGYSVSREKKESFPLTVTSAQKNPTAFYLCASTLPGVIYGYTFGSGTRLTVV.

The CDR3 region has the DNA TGTGCCAGCAGCTCCGGACAGGGAAACACTGAAGCTTTCTTT. This codes for CASSSGQGNTEAFF. The rearrangement links TRBV7-6 to TRBJ1-1; 8 nucleotides agree with TRBD1. The germline gives CDR1 SGHVS, CDR2 FNYEAQ. The trim removed 4 bases at V and 2 bases at J, leaving 3 bases unmatched. CDR3 length equals 14 residues.

This clone was seen a single time. The chain joins TRBV5-4 to TRBJ2-5; 8 bases are a match to TRBD2. Germline lookup yields CDR1 SGHNT and CDR2 YYREEE (reference sequence). The J segment lost 5 bases and the V segment lost 4 bases, leaving 10 bases of the junction unmatched. The CDR3 is made up of 15 amino acids. The CDR3 is CASSPGGRTRETQYF. CDR3 coding DNA: TGTGCCAGCAGCCCAGGCGGGAGGACGAGGGAGACCCAGTACTTC.

The sample holds one count of this clone. The genes are TRBV6-5 and TRBJ1-1, with D unresolved. Trimming shortened V by 6 bases and J by 0 bases, and 5 bases separated the two germline ends. The CDR3 spans 12 residues. CDR1 MNHEY and CDR2 SVGAGI come from the germline V gene. In DNA, the CDR3 is TGTGCCAGCAGAACCCTGAACACTGAAGCTTTCTTT. Amino acid sequence: CASRTLNTEAFF.

The chain couples TRBV29-1 to TRBJ2-1, with D perhaps matching TRBD1 (5 bases). The V end was cut by 4 bases, the J end by 7 bases, with 14 bases between. The CDR3 runs 13 residues. Germline CDR1 is SQVTM and CDR2 is ANQGSEA. The CDR3 protein is CSVAPQGWNEQFF. DNA for the CDR3: TGCAGCGTTGCACCCCAGGGATGGAATGAGCAGTTCTTC.

This clone was picked up a small number of times. This chain uses TRBV5-5 with TRBJ1-4; maybe TRBD1 (6 bases). V was shortened by 6 bases and J by 3 bases, with 12 bases between the two germline ends. The CDR3 runs to 14 residues. CDR1 and CDR2 from the germline V gene are SGHKS and YYEKEE (reference sequence). The CDR3 loop reads CASKVGTPNEKLFF. The CDR3 DNA sequence: TGTGCCAGCAAGGTTGGGACACCTAATGAAAAACTGTTTTTT.

This chain joins TRBV10-3 and TRBJ2-1; 12 bases are a match to TRBD2. Germline CDR1 ENHRY, CDR2 SYGVKD. The V and J ends lost 8 bases and 8 bases, in that order; junction bases with no gene match: 7. The length of the CDR3 is 14 residues. In DNA form, the CDR3 reads TGTGCCATCGGATCTAGCGGGGGGGCCGATGAGCAGTTCTTC. Amino acids: CAIGSSGGADEQFF.

The chain couples TRBV6-5 to TRBJ2-7, with no clear D. The CDR3 consists of 15 residues. Trimming pared 0 bases from V and 2 bases from J, leaving 11 bases between. Germline V gene sequence: CDR1 MNHEY, CDR2 SVGAGI. The CDR3 spells CASSYSSTGTYEQYF. The CDR3, as DNA: TGTGCCAGCAGTTACTCGAGTACGGGTACCTACGAGCAGTACTTC.

This sequence joins TRBV3-1 (or the pseudogene TRBV3-2) and TRBJ1-1; D remains ambiguous. This CDR3 contains 16 residues. From germline, CDR1 is LGHDT and CDR2 YNNKEL (reference sequence). Between the trimmed V and J ends, which lost 4 bases and 1 base, there was a span of 16 bases. The CDR3 DNA is TGTGCCAGCAGCCCGGTAGCGGTTGCAGGGAACACTGAAGCTTTCTTT. As protein: CASSPVAVAGNTEAFF.

The V gene is TRBV7-8, the J gene TRBJ2-7; D is perhaps TRBD1 (5 bases). Germline lookup yields CDR1 SGHVS and CDR2 FQNEAQ. The CDR3 has 14 residues. Between the trimmed V and J ends, which lost 2 bases and 1 base, there was a span of 9 bases. Written as DNA, the CDR3 is TGTGCCAGCAGCTTAATCCAGGGTTCCTACGAGCAGTACTTC. Its protein product is CASSLIQGSYEQYF.

This chain connects TRBV30 to TRBJ1-6; 7 positions agree with TRBD1. Germline values: CDR1 GTSNPN, CDR2 SVGIG (reference sequence). J lost 0 bases, V lost 2 bases, and 7 bases had no gene match. The CDR3 has 17 residues. CDR3 coding DNA: TGTGCCTGGAGTTCAGGGGGAATTAGCTCCTATAATTCACCCCTCCACTTT. This encodes CAWSSGGISSYNSPLHF.

CDR3 residues: CASSLYRETAFF. CDR3 DNA sequence: TGTGCCAGCAGTTTATACAGGGAGACAGCTTTCTTT. The gene calls are TRBV6-6 and TRBJ1-1, with D tentatively TRBD1 (6 bases). V was cut by 4 bases and J by 10 bases, with 13 bases left in between. The germline V gene has CDR1 MNHNY and CDR2 SVGAGI (reference sequence). The CDR3 runs to 12 residues.

V and J are TRBV28 and TRBJ1-5, with 7 bases matching TRBD1. The CDR3 length is 16 residues. V dropped 1 base and J dropped 6; count of bases not matched to a gene: 9. Per the germline V gene, CDR1 is MDHEN and CDR2 is SYDVKM. This CDR3 reads CASSLYEQGFGQPQHF. The CDR3 nucleotides read TGTGCCAGCAGTTTATATGAACAGGGGTTTGGTCAGCCCCAGCATTTT.

The chain links TRBV7-2 to TRBJ2-7; tentatively, D is TRBD2 (6 bases). CDR1 SGHTA and CDR2 FQGNSA come from the germline V gene. The CDR3 has 15 residues. V dropped 1 base and J dropped 4 bases, with 14 bases sitting between them. CDR3 sequence (DNA): TGTGCCAGCAGCTTAGAAGGCGGGACGACATACGAGCAGTACTTC. It specifies CASSLEGGTTYEQYF.

This sequence joins TRBV7-8 and TRBJ1-2; 12 bases fit TRBD1. The length of the CDR3 is 16 residues. Germline-derived CDR1 and CDR2 are SGHVS and FQNEAQ. The V and J ends lost 2 bases and 8 bases, in that order; junction bases with no gene match: 9. DNA for the CDR3: TGTGCCAGCAGCTTAACAGAGGGACAGGGGGCGGAGGGCTACACCTTC. Translated, it gives CASSLTEGQGAEGYTF.

The chain has TRBV11-2 and TRBJ2-7, with D possibly being TRBD2 (6 bases). There are 15 residues in the CDR3. With 1 base removed from V and 2 bases from J, the gap between germline ends came to 12 bases. Germline V gene lookup returns CDR1 SGHAT and CDR2 FQNNGV. The CDR3 spells CASSLGGGSTYEQYF. The DNA for the CDR3 is TGTGCCAGCAGCTTAGGTGGAGGGTCCACCTACGAGCAGTACTTC.

V gene TRBV3-1 (or the pseudogene TRBV3-2) combines with J gene TRBJ1-2, with D maybe TRBD1 (6 bases). Germline values: CDR1 LGHDT, CDR2 YNNKEL (reference sequence). The CDR3 is 14 residues long. Trimming took off 1 base at V and 7 bases at J, with 13 bases between the two ends. Here the CDR3 reads CASSQAGGQLGYTF. The CDR3 DNA sequence: TGTGCCAGCAGCCAAGCTGGGGGGCAACTTGGCTACACCTTC.

The chain couples TRBV6-1 to TRBJ1-2; D uncertain. CDR1 is MNHNS, CDR2 SASEGT, per germline. CDR3 length: 14 residues. Trimming cost V 3 bases and J 4 bases, with 12 bases left between them. CDR3 bases: TGTGCCAGCAGTGAGAAGGCAGAAATCTATGGCTACACCTTC. Amino acids: CASSEKAEIYGYTF.